Presented here are 9 T cell receptor beta chains from one specimen sequenced in a study of read filtering for tumor transcriptome and immune sequencing. From 300 to 450 ng of RNA, a library with molecular barcoded alpha/delta and beta/gamma adaptors was made. Each CDR3 protein is one row after TCRdb ran MiXCR on the reads. The sample consists of about 130,000 distinct CDR3 sequences, about an eighth of them appearing once. Sequenced: a population of CD138-negative cells sorted from bone marrow. These receptors were collected from a donor aged 40 or over with multiple myeloma.

Note on this clonotype: Its ends do not fully match the called genes, so a read error is possible. The rearrangement uses TRBV7-7 and TRBJ1-3; D remains ambiguous. Germline V CDR1 and CDR2: SSHAT, FNYEAQ (reference sequence). The CDR3 length is 13 residues. CDR3 in amino acids: CASSRNLRNTIYF. The DNA of the CDR3 is TGTGCTAGCAGCCGTAACTTAAGAAACACCATATATTTT. The variable domain in full, with the rest retrieved from reference TRBV7-7 and TRBJ1-3, is GAGVSQSPRYKVTKRGQDVTLRCDPISSHATLYWYQQALGQGPEFLTYFNYEAQPDKSGLPSDRFSAERPEGSISTLTIQRTEQRDSAMYRCASSRNLRNTIYFGEGSWLTVV.

This clonotype was seen ten or more times. The chain employs TRBV4-1 and TRBJ2-1; TRBD1 agrees at 9 bases. Trimming cost V 3 bases and J 0 bases; bases outside gene matches: 12. The CDR3 is 19 residues long. Per germline, CDR1 MGHRA and CDR2 YSYEKL. CDR3 protein: CASSQVLRTGASSYNEQFF. The CDR3 DNA is TGCGCCAGCAGCCAGGTACTACGGACAGGGGCAAGCTCCTACAATGAGCAGTTCTTC.

This clonotype has only a few counts. A much larger clone differs from this one at a single base, so this may be a read error. The chain carries TRBV9 and TRBJ1-1; D gene ambiguous. V was clipped by 1 base and J by 1 base, with 11 bases between them. The CDR3 has 15 amino acids. Germline CDR1 SGDLS, CDR2 YYNGEE. The CDR3 coding sequence is TGTGCCAGCAGCGTAAGGATCAACAGGAACACTGAAGCTTTCTTT. It specifies CASSVRINRNTEAFF.

This clonotype was counted many times. This rearrangement joins TRBV12-3 or TRBV12-4 to TRBJ2-2, with 12 nucleotides matching TRBD2. Germline trimming cut 4 bases from V and 6 bases from J; bases unmatched to any gene: 6. The CDR3 has 16 amino acids. The CDR3 region has the DNA TGTGCCAGCAGTTCTAGACTAGCGGGAGAGGCCGGGGAGCTGTTTTTT. This gives the protein CASSSRLAGEAGELFF.

This clonotype was detected a few times. The chain combines TRBV6-6 with TRBJ2-1; 7 bases fit TRBD1. V lost 0 bases, J lost 4 bases, and 3 bases stayed unmatched. Germline loops: CDR1 MNHNY, CDR2 SVGAGI (reference sequence). The CDR3 length is 15 residues. The CDR3 protein is CASSYSGQNYNEQFF. In DNA, the CDR3 is TGTGCCAGCAGTTACTCGGGACAGAATTACAATGAGCAGTTCTTC.

In this sample, this clonotype turned up a few times. The V gene is TRBV5-1, the J gene TRBJ2-1, with 10 bases lining up with TRBD1. Germline loops: CDR1 SGHRS, CDR2 YFSETQ. Losses at the gene ends were 4 bases for V and 12 bases for J; bases not matched to a gene: 10. The CDR3 consists of 14 residues. The CDR3 sequence is CASSRTGGSIGQFF. CDR3 bases: TGCGCCAGCAGCCGGACAGGGGGTTCGATCGGGCAGTTCTTC.

This clonotype was counted at least ten times. This chain connects TRBV5-6 to TRBJ2-7; possible D gene TRBD1, 5 bases. Germline CDR1 is SGHDT and CDR2 is YYEEEE. V was trimmed by 1 base and J by 2 bases, leaving 10 bases between them. CDR3 size: 14 residues. In nucleotides, the CDR3 is TGTGCCAGCAGCTTGCCAGGGCGGACCTACGAGCAGTACTTC. Amino acids: CASSLPGRTYEQYF.

Regarding this clonotype: A much larger clone lies a single base off, so this may be a read error. The chain couples TRBV6-2 or TRBV6-3 to TRBJ1-1; TRBD1 agrees at 8 bases. The trim removed 8 bases at V and 0 bases at J, leaving 5 bases unmatched. From germline, CDR1 is MNHEY and CDR2 SVGEGT. The CDR3 length is 14 residues. CDR3 amino acids: CASGLTGVNTEAFF. The DNA for the CDR3 is TGTGCCAGCGGGTTGACAGGGGTGAACACTGAAGCTTTCTTT.

This clonotype was seen at least ten times. The chain couples TRBV4-2 to TRBJ2-3, with D maybe TRBD2 (6 bases). The CDR3 consists of 16 residues. Germline lookup yields CDR1 LGHNA and CDR2 YNFKEQ. Trimming shortened V by 4 bases and J by 0 bases, and 14 bases separated the two germline ends. CDR3 in DNA: TGTGCCAGCAGCCGAGGCCGGGACTTCAGCACAGATACGCAGTATTTT. Amino acids: CASSRGRDFSTDTQYF.